Shown below are 13 T cell receptor beta chains from a single sample sequenced in a study of cytomegalovirus exposure and HLA in healthy donors. PCR primers comprised 60 Vbeta and 13 Jbeta primers. Repertoires were generated with immunoSEQ multiplex PCR, while TCRdb's copy carries only in-frame clones and drops some. The sample contains 90,000 to 140,000 clones, around 77% of which appear only once. Sequencing was carried out using PBMCs. The receptors originated from a woman aged 40 to 55 in good health and CMV-seropositive.

The CDR3 nucleotides are TGTGCCAGTAGGTCAAGGACTAGCGAGCTCTACAATGAGCAGTTCTTC. This gives the protein CASRSRTSELYNEQFF. V gene TRBV19 combines with J gene TRBJ2-1, with 9 bases lining up with TRBD2. The CDR3 spans 16 residues. Germline V CDR1 and CDR2: LNHDA, SQIVND (reference sequence). The V segment lost 6 bases and the J segment 3 bases; nucleotides outside the gene matches: 9.

The chain uses TRBV7-9 and TRBJ2-7; possibly TRBD1 for D (5 bases). The V end lost 1 base, the J end lost 4 bases, and 11 bases lay between the germline ends. There are 14 residues in the CDR3. Germline values: CDR1 SEHNR, CDR2 FQNEAQ (reference sequence). The CDR3 sequence: CASSLGRDPYEQYF. The CDR3 nucleotides read TGTGCCAGCAGCTTAGGCAGGGATCCATACGAGCAGTACTTC.

The rearrangement joins TRBV5-1 to TRBJ1-1, with D uncertain. In germline, CDR1 is SGHRS, CDR2 YFSETQ. Deletions cut 0 bases from V and 0 bases from J, with 6 bases between. CDR3 length equals 14 residues. CDR3 loop: CASSLAGMNTEAFF. CDR3 sequence (DNA): TGCGCCAGCAGCTTGGCGGGAATGAACACTGAAGCTTTCTTT.

In DNA, the CDR3 is TGTGCCACCGGACAGGGAAGTGGAAACACCATATATTTT. It translates to CATGQGSGNTIYF. The chain uses TRBV15 and TRBJ1-3, with 8 bases identical to TRBD1. Trimming cost V 8 bases and J 3 bases; bases outside gene matches: 3. The germline V gene has CDR1 LNHNV and CDR2 YYDKDF (reference sequence). The CDR3 has 13 residues. Together with reference TRBV15 and TRBJ1-3, the CDR3 gives the full variable domain: DAMVIQNPRYQVTQFGKPVTLSCSQTLNHNVMYWYQQKSSQAPKLLFHYYDKDFNNEADTPDNFQSRRPNTSFCFLDIRSPGLGDTAMYLCATGQGSGNTIYFGEGSWLTVV.

The chain employs TRBV28 and TRBJ1-5, with D tentatively TRBD1 (5 bases). The CDR3 spans 15 residues. Germline V gene data show CDR1 as MDHEN and CDR2 as SYDVKM. Trimming took 2 bases from V and 5 from J, leaving 13 bases between them. CDR3 in amino acids: CASSLLGGRDQPQHF. Written as DNA, the CDR3 is TGTGCCAGCAGTTTACTGGGTGGCAGGGATCAGCCCCAGCATTTT.

CDR3 in amino acids: CAIDGRSEAFF. The CDR3 DNA reads as TGTGCCATCGACGGGAGGTCTGAAGCTTTCTTT. V usage is TRBV28 and J usage is TRBJ1-1, with D unresolved. CDR3 length equals 11 residues. Trimming stripped 10 bases from V and 6 bases from J, with 12 bases between. The germline V gene encodes CDR1 MDHEN and CDR2 SYDVKM.

This chain links TRBV6-6 with TRBJ2-7, with 9 bases aligning to TRBD2. This CDR3 has 13 residues. From germline, CDR1 is MNHNY and CDR2 SVGAGI (reference sequence). V lost 6 bases to trimming and J lost 2 bases; unmatched junction nucleotides: 2. The CDR3 here is CASRWTSAYEQYF. CDR3 DNA sequence: TGTGCCAGCAGGTGGACTAGCGCCTACGAGCAGTACTTC.

This sequence joins TRBV28 and TRBJ1-2, with 10 nucleotides matching TRBD1. CDR1 MDHEN and CDR2 SYDVKM come from the germline V gene. CDR3 size: 13 residues. J lost 5 bases, V lost 7 bases, and 4 bases had no gene match. As DNA, the CDR3 is TGTGCCAGCATCTCGGGACAGGGGTATGGCTACACCTTC. As protein: CASISGQGYGYTF.

This clone occurred once. The chain employs TRBV5-4 and TRBJ1-2, with a weak D call TRBD1 (5 bases). This CDR3 spans 17 amino acids. Germline V gene lookup returns CDR1 SGHNT and CDR2 YYREEE (reference sequence). Trimming removed 2 bases at V and 2 bases at J, with 19 bases between. CDR3 bases: TGTGCCAGCAGCTTAGGGCCTGCCAGGGCCACGAACTATGGCTACACCTTC. It specifies CASSLGPARATNYGYTF.

The chain recombines TRBV4-2 with TRBJ2-5, with D maybe TRBD2 (6 bases). V dropped 3 bases and J dropped 4 bases, with 18 bases sitting between them. Looked up from germline, CDR1 is LGHNA and CDR2 is YNFKEQ. This CDR3 is 16 amino acids long. The CDR3 loop reads CASSHEKMAGRETQYF. DNA of the CDR3: TGTGCCAGCAGCCACGAAAAGATGGCGGGAAGAGAGACCCAGTACTTC.

This sequence joins TRBV4-1 and TRBJ2-4; 10 nucleotides align to TRBD2. Trimming removed 2 bases from V and 4 bases from J; junction bases left unmatched: 5. Germline V gene lookup returns CDR1 MGHRA and CDR2 YSYEKL. The CDR3 is 16 amino acids. The CDR3 nucleotides are TGCGCCAGCAGCCAACCTACTAGCGGGGTAAAAAACATTCAGTACTTC. Its protein product is CASSQPTSGVKNIQYF.

The chain recombines TRBV27 with TRBJ2-7; D gene uncertain. V was clipped by 3 bases and J by 1 base, with 13 bases between them. Germline-derived CDR1 and CDR2 are MNHEY and SMNVEV (reference sequence). CDR3 size: 15 residues. For the CDR3, the DNA is TGTGCCAGCAGTTTTGGGCTCTCCTTATCCTACGAGCAGTACTTC. Its protein is CASSFGLSLSYEQYF.

The chain has TRBV11-2 and TRBJ1-2; tentative D call: TRBD1 (5 bases). V shed 5 bases and J shed 0 bases, with 16 bases lying between them. Germline V lookup: CDR1 SGHAT, CDR2 FQNNGV. This CDR3 spans 16 amino acids. The CDR3 coding sequence is TGTGCCAGCAGCCCCCCGGGAGGGGAGACTAACTATGGCTACACCTTC. Amino acids: CASSPPGGETNYGYTF.